The entry below gives a single T cell receptor beta chain sequence along with its context. Other DNA sequences from this sample encode an identical CDR3 as well. The data are from a study of PD-L1 blockade in urothelial cancer. Study-wide context: About 90% of the roughly 30 patients were men with bladder-origin urothelial cancer.

CDR3 length: 12 amino acids. After removal of 4 bases from V and 3 bases from J, the junction contained 2 bases not matched to a gene. The germline CDR1 and CDR2 sequences are SQVTM and ANQGSEA. Assay: immunoSEQ multiplex PCR; the TCRdb copy retains only in-frame clones and omits some. The sample has some 79,000 clones; roughly 82% are singletons. The receptor comes from a man between 70 and 80 years old with urothelial cancer. The chain uses TRBV29-1 and TRBJ2-7; TRBD1 agrees at 8 bases. The starting material was PBMCs, obtained around atezolizumab (anti-PD-L1) treatment. The CDR3 DNA follows: TGCAGCGTTGGGACAGGGTTCTACGAGCAGTACTTC. Amino acid sequence: CSVGTGFYEQYF.